The rows below give T cell receptor beta chains drawn from one sample of a study of T cell repertoires in cytomegalovirus infection. For these receptors, no antigen is known. TCRdb re-called the reads through MiXCR, storing one row per CDR3 protein. The repertoire has some 800,000 distinct CDR3 sequences, about 33% of them found once; the top ten carry around 11%. Sequenced material: cultured CD8+ T cells from PBMCs, taken from culture after CMV antigen stimulation. These receptors all stem from a human donor in good health (CMV status not recorded). Some clones in this sample may be carry-over from other donors' samples. The CDR3 runs from the conserved cysteine through the conserved F or W. A D gene is named only where the DNA matches it firmly. Size is omitted from some rows. Given values are once, few, many or a class for expanded clones.

abundance: few; len: 15; v_gene: TRBV27; j_gene: TRBJ2-7; d_gene: .; CDR3nt: TGTGCCAGCAGTTTATCCGGCGGCGGACACTACGAGCAGTACTTC; CDR3aa: CASSLSGGGHYEQYF
abundance: many; len: 12; v_gene: TRBV27; j_gene: TRBJ2-3; d_gene: .; CDR3nt: TGTGCCAGCGCGGACTGGACAGATACGCAGTATTTT; CDR3aa: CASADWTDTQYF
abundance: many; len: 15; v_gene: TRBV7-9; j_gene: TRBJ2-5; d_gene: .; CDR3nt: TGTGCCAGCAGCCAGGCTAACATCGGGTGGGAGACCCAGTACTTC; CDR3aa: CASSQANIGWETQYF
abundance: few; len: 19; v_gene: TRBV6-1; j_gene: TRBJ2-1; d_gene: TRBD2; CDR3nt: TGTGCCAGCAGTTTTCAACTAGCGGGGGGAGGGGGAAATTTCAATGAGCAGTTCTTC; CDR3aa: CASSFQLAGGGGNFNEQFF
abundance: .; len: 18; v_gene: TRBV7-2; j_gene: TRBJ1-2; d_gene: .; CDR3nt: TGTGCCAGCAGCTTCGGACCGCCAGTCTACTTAGCTAACTATGGCTACACCTTC; CDR3aa: CASSFGPPVYLANYGYTF
abundance: many; len: 20; v_gene: TRBV7-2; j_gene: TRBJ1-2; d_gene: .; CDR3nt: TGTGCCAGCAGTCTTACAGGAATACAGGTTCGGCTGGCGTCGAACTATGGCTACACCTTC; CDR3aa: CASSLTGIQVRLASNYGYTF
abundance: .; len: 14; v_gene: TRBV10-2; j_gene: TRBJ2-3; d_gene: .; CDR3nt: TGCGCCAGCAGTGATGAAAGCCTCACAGATACGCAGTATTTT; CDR3aa: CASSDESLTDTQYF
abundance: few; len: 14; v_gene: TRBV12-5; j_gene: TRBJ2-1; d_gene: .; CDR3nt: TGTGCTAGTGGCCTAGGGGGATGGGGAAATGAGCAGTTCTTC; CDR3aa: CASGLGGWGNEQFF
abundance: .; len: 15; v_gene: TRBV14; j_gene: TRBJ1-6; d_gene: .; CDR3nt: TGTGCCAGCAGCCATCTTGGGACAATTAATTCACCCCTCCACTTT; CDR3aa: CASSHLGTINSPLHF
abundance: few; len: 16; v_gene: TRBV12-5; j_gene: TRBJ2-1; d_gene: TRBD2; CDR3nt: TGTGCTAGTGGTTTGCCTGGAGCGGGGAACGGCAATGAGCAGTTCTTC; CDR3aa: CASGLPGAGNGNEQFF
abundance: .; len: 13; v_gene: TRBV12-3/TRBV12-4; j_gene: TRBJ2-1; d_gene: .; CDR3nt: TGTGCCAGCAGTCCTGAGGTTCGCAATGAGCAGTTCTTC; CDR3aa: CASSPEVRNEQFF
abundance: many; len: 15; v_gene: TRBV7-9; j_gene: TRBJ2-7; d_gene: TRBD1; CDR3nt: TGTGCCAGCACCGCCTGGCTGGGACAGGCGTACGAGCAGTACTTC; CDR3aa: CASTAWLGQAYEQYF
abundance: few; len: 16; v_gene: TRBV7-9; j_gene: TRBJ1-1; d_gene: .; CDR3nt: TGTGCCAGCAGCTTAGAAACGGAGTTCATGAACACTGAAGCTTTCTTT; CDR3aa: CASSLETEFMNTEAFF
abundance: many; len: 12; v_gene: TRBV27; j_gene: TRBJ2-2; d_gene: .; CDR3nt: TGTGCCAGCAGCTTATTTACCGGGGAGCTGTTTTTT; CDR3aa: CASSLFTGELFF
abundance: many; len: 17; v_gene: TRBV7-3; j_gene: TRBJ2-3; d_gene: TRBD1; CDR3nt: TGTGCCAGCAGCTTATCGGGGACAGGGGGAATCACAGATACGCAGTATTTT; CDR3aa: CASSLSGTGGITDTQYF
abundance: .; len: 14; v_gene: TRBV12-3/TRBV12-4; j_gene: TRBJ2-5; d_gene: TRBD2; CDR3nt: TGTGCCAGCAGCACTAGTCTAGCGGGCGAGACCCAGTACTTC; CDR3aa: CASSTSLAGETQYF
abundance: .; len: 16; v_gene: TRBV9; j_gene: TRBJ2-5; d_gene: TRBD1; CDR3nt: TGTGCCAGCAGCCCGGGGACAGGCGGGTTGACAGAGACCCAGTACTTC; CDR3aa: CASSPGTGGLTETQYF
abundance: few; len: 12; v_gene: TRBV24-1; j_gene: TRBJ2-2; d_gene: .; CDR3nt: TGTGCCACCAGTGTCGACACCGGGGAGCTGTTTTTT; CDR3aa: CATSVDTGELFF
abundance: few; len: 13; v_gene: TRBV6-6; j_gene: TRBJ1-6; d_gene: .; CDR3nt: TGTGCCAGCAGATCGGGCAGGGGAACACCCCTCCACTTT; CDR3aa: CASRSGRGTPLHF
abundance: .; len: 16; v_gene: TRBV11-2; j_gene: TRBJ1-1; d_gene: .; CDR3nt: TGTGCCAGCAGCTATCCCACAGGCGCAGCGAACACTGAAGCTTTCTTT; CDR3aa: CASSYPTGAANTEAFF
abundance: few; len: 13; v_gene: TRBV6-5; j_gene: TRBJ2-5; d_gene: .; CDR3nt: TGTGCCAGCAGTCTAAGGGGTTGGGAGACCCAGTACTTC; CDR3aa: CASSLRGWETQYF
abundance: .; len: 16; v_gene: TRBV10-3; j_gene: TRBJ2-5; d_gene: .; CDR3nt: TGTGCCATCAGTGAGCCCCCCTCAGGGAACCAAGAGACCCAGTACTTC; CDR3aa: CAISEPPSGNQETQYF
abundance: few; len: 15; v_gene: TRBV27; j_gene: TRBJ2-1; d_gene: TRBD2; CDR3nt: TGTGCCAGCCGCCTGACTAGCGGGGGGGCGAATGAGCAGTTCTTC; CDR3aa: CASRLTSGGANEQFF
abundance: many; len: 12; v_gene: TRBV5-5; j_gene: TRBJ1-2; d_gene: .; CDR3nt: TGTGCCAGCAGCTTGGTAGATAAAGGCTACACCTTC; CDR3aa: CASSLVDKGYTF
abundance: few; len: 16; v_gene: TRBV5-4; j_gene: TRBJ2-3; d_gene: .; CDR3nt: TGTGCCAGCAGCTTCGAGGCGGGGCTTCCCCCGGATACGCAGTATTTT; CDR3aa: CASSFEAGLPPDTQYF
abundance: few; len: 17; v_gene: TRBV12-3/TRBV12-4; j_gene: TRBJ1-1; d_gene: .; CDR3nt: TGTGCCAGCAGGGCTAGACAGTCTTCCTACCAAAGCACTGAAGCTTTCTTT; CDR3aa: CASRARQSSYQSTEAFF
abundance: .; len: 15; v_gene: TRBV27; j_gene: TRBJ2-5; d_gene: TRBD1; CDR3nt: TGTGCCAGCGGCCCGGACAGGGCCTGGCAAGAGACCCAGTACTTC; CDR3aa: CASGPDRAWQETQYF
abundance: few; len: 15; v_gene: TRBV12-5; j_gene: TRBJ2-1; d_gene: TRBD2; CDR3nt: TGTGCTAGTGGTTTGAGCGGGGGGTCCTACAATGAGCAGTTCTTC; CDR3aa: CASGLSGGSYNEQFF
abundance: .; len: 16; v_gene: TRBV4-3; j_gene: TRBJ1-4; d_gene: .; CDR3nt: TGCGCCAGCAGCCAAGAACCAGGGAAAGCTAATGCAAAACTGTTTTTT; CDR3aa: CASSQEPGKANAKLFF
abundance: many; len: 16; v_gene: TRBV7-8; j_gene: TRBJ2-3; d_gene: .; CDR3nt: TGTGCCAGCAGCTTCCCCGGAGATGTTCGGGCAGATACGCAGTATTTT; CDR3aa: CASSFPGDVRADTQYF
abundance: .; len: 13; v_gene: TRBV7-9; j_gene: TRBJ2-5; d_gene: .; CDR3nt: TGTGCCAGCAGCTCCGGGGGATGGGAGACCCAGTACTTC; CDR3aa: CASSSGGWETQYF
abundance: many; len: 12; v_gene: TRBV7-8; j_gene: TRBJ1-2; d_gene: .; CDR3nt: TGTGCCAGCAGCCAAACAGACTATGGCTACACCTTC; CDR3aa: CASSQTDYGYTF
abundance: .; len: 17; v_gene: TRBV4-1; j_gene: TRBJ1-4; d_gene: TRBD1; CDR3nt: TGCGCCAGCAGCCCCCAGGGGAGGGCAGGGGGCAGTGAAAAACTGTTTTTT; CDR3aa: CASSPQGRAGGSEKLFF